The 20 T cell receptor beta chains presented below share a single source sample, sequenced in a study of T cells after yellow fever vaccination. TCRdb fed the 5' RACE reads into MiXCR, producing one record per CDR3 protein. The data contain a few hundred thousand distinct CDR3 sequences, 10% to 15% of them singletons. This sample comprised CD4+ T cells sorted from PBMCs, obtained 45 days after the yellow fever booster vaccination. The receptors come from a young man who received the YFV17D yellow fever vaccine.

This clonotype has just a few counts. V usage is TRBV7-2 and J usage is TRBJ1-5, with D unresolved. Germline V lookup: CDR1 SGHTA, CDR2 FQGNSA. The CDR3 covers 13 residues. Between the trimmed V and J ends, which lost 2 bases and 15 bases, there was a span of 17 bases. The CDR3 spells CASSLKRNGRVHF. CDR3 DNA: TGTGCCAGCAGCTTAAAAAGGAACGGACGGGTGCATTTT.

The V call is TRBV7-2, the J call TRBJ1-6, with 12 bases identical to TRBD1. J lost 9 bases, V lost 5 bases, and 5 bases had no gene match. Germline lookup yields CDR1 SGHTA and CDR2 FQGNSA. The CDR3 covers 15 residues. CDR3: CASSIGTGGGSPLHF. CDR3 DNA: TGTGCCAGCAGCATTGGGACAGGGGGCGGTTCACCCCTCCACTTT.

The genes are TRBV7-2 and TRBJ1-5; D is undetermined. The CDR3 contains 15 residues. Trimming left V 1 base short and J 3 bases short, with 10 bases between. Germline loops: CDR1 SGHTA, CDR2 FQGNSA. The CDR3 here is CASSLGWEVNQPQHF. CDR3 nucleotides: TGTGCCAGCAGCTTAGGATGGGAGGTCAATCAGCCCCAGCATTTT.

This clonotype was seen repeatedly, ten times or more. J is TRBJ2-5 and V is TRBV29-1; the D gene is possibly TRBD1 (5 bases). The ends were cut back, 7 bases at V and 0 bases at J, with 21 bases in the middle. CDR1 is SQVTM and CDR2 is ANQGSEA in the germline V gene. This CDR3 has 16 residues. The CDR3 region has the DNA TGCAGCGCCTTTGCGGTCCAGGGAATACACCAAGAGACCCAGTACTTC. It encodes CSAFAVQGIHQETQYF. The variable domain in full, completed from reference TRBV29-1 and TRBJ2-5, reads SAVISQKPSRDICQRGTSLTIQCQVDSQVTMMFWYRQQPGQSLTLIATANQGSEATYESGFVIDKFPISRPNLTFSTLTVSNMSPEDSSIYLCSAFAVQGIHQETQYFGPGTRLLVL.

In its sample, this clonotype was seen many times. CDR3 nucleotide sequence: TGTGCCAGTAGTACCCTCAGGGACTACACTGAAGCTTTCTTT. Its protein product is CASSTLRDYTEAFF. The chain couples TRBV19 to TRBJ1-1, with TRBD1 as a possible D gene (5 bases). The CDR3 is 14 residues long. Deletions cut 4 bases from V and 3 bases from J, with 12 bases between. The V gene's germline CDR1 is LNHDA and CDR2 SQIVND (reference sequence).

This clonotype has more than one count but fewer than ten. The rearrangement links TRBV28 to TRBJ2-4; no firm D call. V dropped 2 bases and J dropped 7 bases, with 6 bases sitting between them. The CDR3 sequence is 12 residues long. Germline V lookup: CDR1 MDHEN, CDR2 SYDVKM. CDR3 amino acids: CASSLNTNIQYF. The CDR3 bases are TGTGCCAGCAGTTTAAACACTAACATTCAGTACTTC.

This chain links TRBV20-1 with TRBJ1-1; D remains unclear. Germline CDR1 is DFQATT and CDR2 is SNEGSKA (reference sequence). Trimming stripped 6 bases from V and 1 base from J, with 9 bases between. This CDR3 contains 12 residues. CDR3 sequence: CSAKYGNTEAFF. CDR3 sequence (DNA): TGCAGTGCCAAATACGGGAACACTGAAGCTTTCTTT.

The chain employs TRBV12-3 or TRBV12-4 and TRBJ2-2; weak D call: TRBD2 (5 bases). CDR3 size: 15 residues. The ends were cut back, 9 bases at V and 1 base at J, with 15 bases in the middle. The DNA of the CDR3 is TGTGCCAGTTTTGGAAGAGGGCGGAACACCGGGGAGCTGTTTTTT. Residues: CASFGRGRNTGELFF.

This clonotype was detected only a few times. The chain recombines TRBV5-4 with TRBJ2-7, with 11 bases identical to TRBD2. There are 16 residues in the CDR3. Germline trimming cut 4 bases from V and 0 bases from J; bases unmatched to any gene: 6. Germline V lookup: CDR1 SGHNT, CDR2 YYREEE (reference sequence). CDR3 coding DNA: TGTGCCAGCAGCCTTGTCCTAGCGGGGGGCTCCTACGAGCAGTACTTC. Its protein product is CASSLVLAGGSYEQYF.

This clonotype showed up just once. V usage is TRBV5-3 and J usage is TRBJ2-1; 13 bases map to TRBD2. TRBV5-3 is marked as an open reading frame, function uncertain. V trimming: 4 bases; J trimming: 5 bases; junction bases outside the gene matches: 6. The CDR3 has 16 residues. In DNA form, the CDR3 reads TGTGCCAGAAGCCTCACTAGCGGGAGGGGAAACAATGAGCAGTTCTTC. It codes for CARSLTSGRGNNEQFF.

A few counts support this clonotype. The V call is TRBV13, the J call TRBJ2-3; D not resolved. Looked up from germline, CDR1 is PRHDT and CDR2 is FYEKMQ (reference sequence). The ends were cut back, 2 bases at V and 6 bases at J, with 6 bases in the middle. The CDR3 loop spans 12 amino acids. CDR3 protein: CASSLYKDTQYF. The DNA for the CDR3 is TGTGCCAGCAGCTTATATAAGGATACGCAGTATTTT.

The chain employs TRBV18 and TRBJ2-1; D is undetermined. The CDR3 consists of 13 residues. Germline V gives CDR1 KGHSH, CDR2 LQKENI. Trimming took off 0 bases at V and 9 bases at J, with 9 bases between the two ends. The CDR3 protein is CASSPPDLGEQFF. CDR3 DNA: TGTGCCAGCTCACCACCGGATCTAGGTGAGCAGTTCTTC.

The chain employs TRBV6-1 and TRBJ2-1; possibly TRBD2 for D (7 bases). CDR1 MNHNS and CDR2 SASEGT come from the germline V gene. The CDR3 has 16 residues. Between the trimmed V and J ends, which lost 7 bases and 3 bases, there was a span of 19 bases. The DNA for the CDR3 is TGTGCCAGCAAAAAGGGGGTGGGAGGGATCTACAATGAGCAGTTCTTC. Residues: CASKKGVGGIYNEQFF.

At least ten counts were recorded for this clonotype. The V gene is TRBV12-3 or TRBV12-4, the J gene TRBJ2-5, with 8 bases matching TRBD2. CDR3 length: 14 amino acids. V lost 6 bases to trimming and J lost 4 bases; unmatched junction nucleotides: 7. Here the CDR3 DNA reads TGTGCCAGCAGCTCCCGGCTAGCGGGAGAGACCCAGTACTTC. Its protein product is CASSSRLAGETQYF.

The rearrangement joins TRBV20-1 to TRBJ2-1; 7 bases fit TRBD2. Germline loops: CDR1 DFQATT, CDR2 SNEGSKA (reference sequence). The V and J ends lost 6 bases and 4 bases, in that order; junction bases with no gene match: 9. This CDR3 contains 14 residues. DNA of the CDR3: TGCAGTGCCGAGCGGAGCGGGATTTACAATGAGCAGTTCTTC. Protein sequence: CSAERSGIYNEQFF.

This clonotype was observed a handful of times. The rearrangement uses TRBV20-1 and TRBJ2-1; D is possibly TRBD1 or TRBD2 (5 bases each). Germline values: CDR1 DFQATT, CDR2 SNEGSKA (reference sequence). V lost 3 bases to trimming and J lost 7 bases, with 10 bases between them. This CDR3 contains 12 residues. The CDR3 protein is CSARRGENEQFF. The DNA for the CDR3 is TGCAGTGCTAGGAGAGGGGAGAATGAGCAGTTCTTC.

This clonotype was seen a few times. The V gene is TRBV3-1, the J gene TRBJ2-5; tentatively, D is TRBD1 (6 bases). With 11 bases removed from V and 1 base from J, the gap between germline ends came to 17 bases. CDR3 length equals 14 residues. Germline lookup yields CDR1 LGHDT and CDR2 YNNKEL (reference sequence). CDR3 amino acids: CAPRQELSQETQYF. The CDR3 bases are TGTGCCCCCCGACAGGAATTGTCCCAAGAGACCCAGTACTTC.

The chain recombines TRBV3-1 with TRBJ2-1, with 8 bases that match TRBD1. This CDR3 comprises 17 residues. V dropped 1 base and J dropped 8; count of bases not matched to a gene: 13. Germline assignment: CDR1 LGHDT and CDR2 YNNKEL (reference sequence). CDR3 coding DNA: TGTGCCAGCAGCCAAGCCCCAGGGGGCTCCCCAGGGGATGAGCAGTTCTTC. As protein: CASSQAPGGSPGDEQFF.

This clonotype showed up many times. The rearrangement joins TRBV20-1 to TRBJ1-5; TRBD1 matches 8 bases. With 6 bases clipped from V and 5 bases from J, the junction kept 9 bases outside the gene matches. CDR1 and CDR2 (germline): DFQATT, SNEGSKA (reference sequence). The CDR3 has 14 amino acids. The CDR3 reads CSAVLTGVDQPQHF. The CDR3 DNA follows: TGCAGTGCAGTCCTGACAGGGGTGGATCAGCCCCAGCATTTT.

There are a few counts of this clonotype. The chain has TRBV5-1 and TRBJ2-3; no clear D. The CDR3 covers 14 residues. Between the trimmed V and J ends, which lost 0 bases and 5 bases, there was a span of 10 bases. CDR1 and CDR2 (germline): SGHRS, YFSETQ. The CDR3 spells CASSLANLGDTQYF. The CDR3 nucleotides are TGCGCCAGCAGCTTGGCAAACCTAGGAGATACGCAGTATTTT.